Listed here are 14 T cell receptor beta chains from one sample, sequenced in a study of CD8 T cells in acute hepatitis C reinfection. Time point in this sample: at least 347 days after estimated infection, following spontaneous clearance. The hepatitis C virus-specific receptor repertoire was characterized directly ex vivo, with no prior expansion in culture. Study results and limitations: Overrepresentation in the naive pool did not explain the preferential TRBV04 and TRBV06 usage seen in all groups.

Produced via immunoSEQ multiplex PCR; TCRdb's table is partial and in-frame only. The sample contains approximately 2,500 clones, 60% to 70% of which appear only once. Here the sequenced sample was HCV NS3-1073 tetramer-sorted CD8+ T cells from PBMCs, taken at follow-up. These TCRs come from a middle-aged man who spontaneously cleared hepatitis C infection.

The chain uses TRBV29-1 and TRBJ1-3; D unclear. The V and J ends lost 4 bases and 0 bases respectively, with 10 bases between them. In germline, CDR1 is SQVTM, CDR2 ANQGSEA. The CDR3 totals 14 residues. Here the CDR3 reads CSVVEGGSGNTIYF. The DNA of the CDR3 is TGCAGCGTTGTCGAGGGAGGCTCTGGAAACACCATATATTTT.

This clone occurred a few times. The rearrangement links TRBV28 to TRBJ1-6; the D gene is possibly TRBD1 (5 bases). This CDR3 region has 15 residues. Trimming left V 4 bases short and J 4 bases short, with 11 bases between. Per germline, CDR1 MDHEN and CDR2 SYDVKM. The CDR3 region has the DNA TGTGCCAGCAGTTCCTATCAGGGTTATAATTCACCCCTCCACTTT. Translated: CASSSYQGYNSPLHF.

This chain connects TRBV5-1 to TRBJ2-2, with TRBD2 matching 9 bases. The CDR3 sequence is 20 residues long. Unmatched junction bases numbered 20, after V lost 4 bases and J lost 4 bases. Germline lookup yields CDR1 SGHRS and CDR2 YFSETQ. CDR3 nucleotide sequence: TGCGCCAGCAGCCCAGGACGCGGGGGGGCGGGATTCAAGGGCACCGGGGAGCTGTTTTTT. It encodes CASSPGRGGAGFKGTGELFF.

This clone was seen a single time. The chain is built from TRBV6-1 and TRBJ2-1; D is possibly TRBD1 or TRBD2 (5 bases each). V lost 0 bases, J lost 5 bases, and 5 bases lay in between. This CDR3 contains 13 residues. Germline CDR1 is MNHNS and CDR2 is SASEGT. CDR3 loop: CASSEAGHNEQFF. CDR3 nucleotides: TGTGCCAGCAGTGAAGCGGGACACAATGAGCAGTTCTTC.

In this sample, this clone turned up a few times. V gene TRBV2 combines with J gene TRBJ2-3; 9 bases are a match to TRBD1. Germline V gives CDR1 SNHLY, CDR2 FYNNEI. CDR3 length: 15 amino acids. V shed 6 bases, J shed 5 bases, and the junction held 9 bases outside the gene matches. CDR3 in DNA: TGTGCCAGCAGCCAACAGGGGGCGCAGAGAGATACGCAGTATTTT. Its protein product is CASSQQGAQRDTQYF. Supplemented by reference TRBV2 and TRBJ2-3, the full variable domain reads EPEVTQTPSHQVTQMGQEVILRCVPISNHLYFYWYRQILGQKVEFLVSFYNNEISEKSEIFDDQFSVERPDGSNFTLKIRSTKLEDSAMYFCASSQQGAQRDTQYFGPGTRLTVL.

The CDR3 DNA follows: TGTGCCAGCAGTTTATGGGGGCAGGGTCCCGAGCAGTACTTC. Protein sequence: CASSLWGQGPEQYF. The rearrangement uses TRBV27 and TRBJ2-7, with D possibly matching TRBD1 (6 bases). The CDR3 consists of 14 residues. Germline CDR1 reads MNHEY; CDR2 reads SMNVEV (reference sequence). Trimming pared 1 base from V and 6 bases from J, leaving 13 bases between.

The chain carries TRBV25-1 and TRBJ2-5; a possible D gene is TRBD2 (6 bases). This CDR3 comprises 13 residues. The germline V gene has CDR1 MGHDK and CDR2 SYGVNS. V dropped 8 bases and J dropped 2 bases, with 12 bases sitting between them. This CDR3 is CASGLTVQETQYF. The DNA of the CDR3 is TGTGCCAGCGGACTAACCGTACAAGAGACCCAGTACTTC. Looking up the rest from reference TRBV25-1 and TRBJ2-5 gives the full variable domain: EADIYQTPRYLVIGTGKKITLECSQTMGHDKMYWYQQDPGMELHLIHYSYGVNSTEKGDLSSESTVSRIRTEHFPLTLESARPSHTSQYLCASGLTVQETQYFGPGTRLLVL.

J is TRBJ2-7 and V is TRBV7-6; D not certain. Germline CDR1 reads SGHVS; CDR2 reads FNYEAQ. The CDR3 is made up of 15 amino acids. V lost 1 base, J lost 6 bases, and 16 bases lay in between. The CDR3 protein is CASSLVGGEPSEQYF. As DNA, the CDR3 is TGTGCCAGCAGCTTAGTCGGTGGAGAACCTAGCGAGCAGTACTTC.

This clone is a singleton in its sample. The chain combines TRBV27 with TRBJ2-5; the match to TRBD1 covers 9 bases. After removal of 1 base from V and 1 base from J, the junction contained 1 base not matched to a gene. There are 15 residues in the CDR3. Germline assignment: CDR1 MNHEY and CDR2 SMNVEV (reference sequence). The CDR3 here is CASSLYRGLQETQYF. CDR3 nucleotides: TGTGCCAGCAGTTTATACAGGGGGCTCCAAGAGACCCAGTACTTC.

There are a few counts of this clone. The rearrangement links TRBV6-1 to TRBJ1-1; D is undetermined. From germline, CDR1 is MNHNS and CDR2 SASEGT. V lost 10 bases and J 8 bases, leaving 17 bases between the germline ends. This CDR3 is 12 amino acids long. CDR3 bases: TGTGCCAACCGAATCCCGGCACAGGAAGCTTTCTTT. Translation: CANRIPAQEAFF.

A remark on this clone: At one end, the junction sequence differs from germline, possibly due to a read error. The chain carries TRBV9 and TRBJ1-1; D unclear. This CDR3 region has 12 residues. Germline CDR1 is SGDLS and CDR2 is YYNGEE. CDR3 amino acids: CASSGTNTEAFF. As DNA, the CDR3 is TGTGCCAGCAGCGGTACGAACACTGAAGCTTTCTTC.

The CDR3 loop is CASSLYRGPQETQYF. CDR3 DNA: TGTGCCAGCAGTTTATACAGGGGGCCCCAAGAGACCCAGTACTTC. The V gene is TRBV27, the J gene TRBJ2-5; 9 bases align to TRBD1. V shed 1 base and J 1 base; nucleotides not matched to a gene: 1. Germline V lookup: CDR1 MNHEY, CDR2 SMNVEV (reference sequence). CDR3 size: 15 residues.

This clone has just a few counts. This sequence joins TRBV5-6 and TRBJ2-2, with 8 bases aligning to TRBD1. There are 16 residues in the CDR3. V shed 3 bases, J shed 0 bases, and the junction held 4 bases outside the gene matches. CDR1 is SGHDT, CDR2 YYEEEE, per germline. In nucleotides, the CDR3 is TGTGCCAGCAGCTACCTACAGGGGGCGAACACCGGGGAGCTGTTTTTT. Translated, it gives CASSYLQGANTGELFF.

The genes are TRBV6-1 and TRBJ2-1; perhaps TRBD1 as D (6 bases). CDR3 length equals 15 residues. Trimming left V 6 bases short and J 9 bases short, with 21 bases between. From germline, CDR1 is MNHNS and CDR2 SASEGT. The CDR3 loop is CASSPDPGAPGEQFF. The CDR3 DNA is TGTGCCAGCAGCCCAGATCCAGGGGCTCCCGGTGAGCAGTTCTTC.